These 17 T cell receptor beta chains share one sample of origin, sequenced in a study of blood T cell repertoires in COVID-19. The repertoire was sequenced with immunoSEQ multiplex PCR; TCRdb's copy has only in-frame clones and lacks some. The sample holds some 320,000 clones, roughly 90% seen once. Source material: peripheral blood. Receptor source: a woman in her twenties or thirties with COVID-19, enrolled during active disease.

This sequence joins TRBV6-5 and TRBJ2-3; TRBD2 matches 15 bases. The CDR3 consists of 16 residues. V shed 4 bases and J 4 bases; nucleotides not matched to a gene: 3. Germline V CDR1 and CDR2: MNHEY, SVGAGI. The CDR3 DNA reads TGTGCCAGCAGTTTTGGACTAGCGGGGGGGCCAGATACGCAGTATTTT. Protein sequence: CASSFGLAGGPDTQYF.

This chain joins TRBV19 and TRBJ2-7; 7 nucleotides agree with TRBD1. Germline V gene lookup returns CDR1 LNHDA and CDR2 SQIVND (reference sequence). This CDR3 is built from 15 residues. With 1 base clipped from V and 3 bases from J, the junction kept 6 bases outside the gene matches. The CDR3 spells CASSIARTGHYEQYF. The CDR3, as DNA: TGTGCCAGTAGTATAGCCCGGACAGGCCACTACGAGCAGTACTTC. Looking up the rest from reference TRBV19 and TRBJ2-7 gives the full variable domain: DGGITQSPKYLFRKEGQNVTLSCEQNLNHDAMYWYRQDPGQGLRLIYYSQIVNDFQKGDIAEGYSVSREKKESFPLTVTSAQKNPTAFYLCASSIARTGHYEQYFGPGTRLTVT.

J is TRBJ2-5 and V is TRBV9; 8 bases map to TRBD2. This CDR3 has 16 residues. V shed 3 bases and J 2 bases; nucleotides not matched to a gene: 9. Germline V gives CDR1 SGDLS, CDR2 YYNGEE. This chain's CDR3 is CASSATRGGLQETQYF. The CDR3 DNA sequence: TGTGCCAGCAGCGCCACTCGGGGGGGGCTTCAAGAGACCCAGTACTTC. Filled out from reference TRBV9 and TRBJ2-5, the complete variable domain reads DSGVTQTPKHLITATGQRVTLRCSPRSGDLSVYWYQQSLDQGLQFLIQYYNGEERAKGNILERFSAQQFPDLHSELNLSSLELGDSALYFCASSATRGGLQETQYFGPGTRLLVL.

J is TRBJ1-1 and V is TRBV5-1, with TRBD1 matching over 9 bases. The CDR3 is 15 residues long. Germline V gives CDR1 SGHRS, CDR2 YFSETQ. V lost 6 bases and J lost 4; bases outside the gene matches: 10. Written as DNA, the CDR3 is TGCGCCAGCAAATTAGAAGGGACAGGGCCCACTGAAGCTTTCTTT. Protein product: CASKLEGTGPTEAFF.

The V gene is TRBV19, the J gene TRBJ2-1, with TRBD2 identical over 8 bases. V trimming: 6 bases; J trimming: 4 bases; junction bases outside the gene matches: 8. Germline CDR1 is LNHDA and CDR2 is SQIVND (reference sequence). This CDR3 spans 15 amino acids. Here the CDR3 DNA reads TGTGCCAGTAGGGGAAGCGGGGGCATATACAATGAGCAGTTCTTC. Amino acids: CASRGSGGIYNEQFF.

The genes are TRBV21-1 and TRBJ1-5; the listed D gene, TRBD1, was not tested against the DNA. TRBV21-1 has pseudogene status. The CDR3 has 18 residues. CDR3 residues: CASSKRPYKQGLNQPQHF. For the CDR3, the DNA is TGTGCCAGCAGCAAAAGGCCTTATAAACAGGGTTTAAATCAGCCCCAGCATTTT.

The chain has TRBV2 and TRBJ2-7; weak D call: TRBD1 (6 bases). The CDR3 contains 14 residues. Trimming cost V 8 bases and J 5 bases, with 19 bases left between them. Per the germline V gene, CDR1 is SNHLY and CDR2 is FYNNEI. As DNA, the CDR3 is TGTGCCAGCCTACAGGGTCTCAGAACCGACGAGCAGTACTTC. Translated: CASLQGLRTDEQYF.

The CDR3 coding sequence is TGTGCCAGCAGCAGGAGGACAGGGGCGAGCAATCAGCCCCAGCATTTT. The encoded protein is CASSRRTGASNQPQHF. This chain connects TRBV5-8 to TRBJ1-5, with 9 bases aligning to TRBD1. The CDR3 has 16 residues. In germline, CDR1 is SGHTS, CDR2 YDEGEE. Unmatched junction bases numbered 6, after V lost 4 bases and J lost 1 base.

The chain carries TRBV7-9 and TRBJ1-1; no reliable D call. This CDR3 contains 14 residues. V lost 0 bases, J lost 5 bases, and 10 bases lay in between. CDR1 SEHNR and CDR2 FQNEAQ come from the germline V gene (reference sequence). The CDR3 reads CASSLALGSTEAFF. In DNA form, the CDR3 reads TGTGCCAGCAGCTTAGCGCTGGGCAGTACTGAAGCTTTCTTT.

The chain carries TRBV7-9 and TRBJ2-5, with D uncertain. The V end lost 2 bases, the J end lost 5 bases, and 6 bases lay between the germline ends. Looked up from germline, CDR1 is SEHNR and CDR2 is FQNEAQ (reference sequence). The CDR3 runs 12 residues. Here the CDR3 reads CASSLSGETQYF. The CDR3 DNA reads TGTGCCAGCAGCTTAAGTGGCGAGACCCAGTACTTC. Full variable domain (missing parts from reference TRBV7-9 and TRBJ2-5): DTGVSQNPRHKITKRGQNVTFRCDPISEHNRLYWYRQTLGQGPEFLTYFQNEAQLEKSRLLSDRFSAERPKGSFSTLEIQRTEQGDSAMYLCASSLSGETQYFGPGTRLLVL.

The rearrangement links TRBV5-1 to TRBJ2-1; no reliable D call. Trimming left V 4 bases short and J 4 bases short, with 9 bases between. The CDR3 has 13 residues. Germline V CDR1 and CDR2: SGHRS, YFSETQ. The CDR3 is CASSLEIYNEQFF. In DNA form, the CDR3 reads TGCGCCAGCAGCCTAGAAATTTACAATGAGCAGTTCTTC.

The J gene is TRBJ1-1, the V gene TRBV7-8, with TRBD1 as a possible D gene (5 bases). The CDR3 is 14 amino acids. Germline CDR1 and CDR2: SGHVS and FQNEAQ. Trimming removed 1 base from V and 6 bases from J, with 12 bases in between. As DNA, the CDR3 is TGTGCCAGCAGCTTAGGGGTCGGGGGTGCTGAAGCTTTCTTT. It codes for CASSLGVGGAEAFF.

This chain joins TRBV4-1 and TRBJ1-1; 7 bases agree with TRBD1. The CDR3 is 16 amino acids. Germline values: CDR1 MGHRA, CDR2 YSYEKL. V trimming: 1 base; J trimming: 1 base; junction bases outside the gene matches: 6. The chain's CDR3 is CASSQVGGRRNTEAFF. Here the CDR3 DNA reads TGCGCCAGCAGCCAAGTAGGGGGCAGGAGGAACACTGAAGCTTTCTTT.

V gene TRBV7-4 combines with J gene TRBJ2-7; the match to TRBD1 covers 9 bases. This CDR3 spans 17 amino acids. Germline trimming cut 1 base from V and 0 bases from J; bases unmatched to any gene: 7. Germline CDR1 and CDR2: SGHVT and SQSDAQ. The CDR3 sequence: CASSLEVDRGSSYEQYF. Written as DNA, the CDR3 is TGTGCCAGCAGCTTAGAAGTAGACAGGGGGAGCTCCTACGAGCAGTACTTC.

Here the CDR3 DNA reads TGTGCCAGCAGCGTAGGCGGTAGCGGGGATAGAGAGACCCAGTACTTC. Amino acid sequence: CASSVGGSGDRETQYF. The gene calls are TRBV9 and TRBJ2-5; TRBD2 agrees at 8 bases. V gave up 0 bases and J gave up 4 bases; unmatched junction bases: 8. The CDR3 loop spans 16 amino acids. Looked up from germline, CDR1 is SGDLS and CDR2 is YYNGEE.

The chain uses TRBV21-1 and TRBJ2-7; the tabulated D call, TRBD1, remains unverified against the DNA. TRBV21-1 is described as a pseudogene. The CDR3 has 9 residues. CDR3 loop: CASIQAQYF. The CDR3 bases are TGTGCCAGCATCCAGGCGCAGTACTTC.

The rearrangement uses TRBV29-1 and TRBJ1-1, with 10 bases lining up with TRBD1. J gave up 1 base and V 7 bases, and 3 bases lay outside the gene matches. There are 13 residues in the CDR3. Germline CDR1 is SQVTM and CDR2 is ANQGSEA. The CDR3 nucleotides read TGCAGCGGGGGACAGGGGCCGAACACTGAAGCTTTCTTT. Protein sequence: CSGGQGPNTEAFF.